The 2 T cell receptor beta chains below were found in one sample sequenced in a study of cytomegalovirus exposure and HLA in healthy donors (dated by TCRdb to about 2017). Libraries came from the immunoSEQ multiplex PCR assay. What TCRdb holds here is the immuneACCESS table cut down to in-frame rearrangements. Part of the clones is not present; checked against another copy, under half of the missing clones reflect an unresolved V gene, and the others are unexplained. This sample is represented by 150,000 to 200,000 clones; around nine tenths of them were singletons. The ten most abundant clones make up 2% to 3% of the sample. The sample taken for sequencing was PBMCs. These receptors all come from a young man in good health and CMV-seropositive.

The chain carries TRBV6-1 and TRBJ1-1; no firm D call. V lost 4 bases, J lost 0 bases, and 6 bases lay in between. The CDR3 has 13 amino acids. Germline assignment: CDR1 MNHNS and CDR2 SASEGT. The CDR3 spells CASSAQMNTEAFF. In DNA, the CDR3 is TGTGCCAGCAGTGCTCAGATGAACACTGAAGCTTTCTTT.

The chain joins TRBV9 to TRBJ2-1, with 9 bases identical to TRBD2. The V gene's germline CDR1 is SGDLS and CDR2 YYNGEE. V was clipped by 2 bases and J by 8 bases; unmatched bases: 5. The CDR3 has 14 residues. The CDR3 region has the DNA TGTGCCAGCAGCGTTAGCGGGAGAGGAGATGAGCAGTTCTTC. As protein: CASSVSGRGDEQFF.